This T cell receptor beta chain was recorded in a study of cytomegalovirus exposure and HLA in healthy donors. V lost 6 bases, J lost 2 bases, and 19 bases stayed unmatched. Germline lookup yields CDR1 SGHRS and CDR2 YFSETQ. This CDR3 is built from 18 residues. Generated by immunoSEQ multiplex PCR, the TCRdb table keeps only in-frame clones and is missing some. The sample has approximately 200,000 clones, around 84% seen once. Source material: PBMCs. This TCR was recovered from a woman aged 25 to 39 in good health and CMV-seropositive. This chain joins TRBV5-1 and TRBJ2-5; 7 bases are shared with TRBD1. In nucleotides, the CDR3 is TGCGCCAGCACCCAACAAGGCCGGACAGGAACAGTTCAAGAGACCCAGTACTTC. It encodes CASTQQGRTGTVQETQYF. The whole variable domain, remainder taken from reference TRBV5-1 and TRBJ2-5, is KAGVTQTPRYLIKTRGQQVTLSCSPISGHRSVSWYQQTPGQGLQFLFEYFSETQRNKGNFPGRFSGRQFSNSRSEMNVSTLELGDSALYLCASTQQGRTGTVQETQYFGPGTRLLVL.